Below, 17 T cell receptor beta chains from the same sample are listed, as sequenced in a study of cytomegalovirus exposure and HLA in healthy donors. 13 Jbeta primers and 60 Vbeta primers were used for the PCR. TCRdb's table, derived via immunoSEQ multiplex PCR, lists solely in-frame clones and lacks some. The table lists 110,000 to 150,000 clones, 73% of them singletons. Sequences were obtained from PBMCs. These receptor sequences come from a woman in her forties in good health and CMV-seronegative.

The rearrangement uses TRBV28 and TRBJ1-4, with 9 bases identical to TRBD1. Germline CDR1 reads MDHEN; CDR2 reads SYDVKM. The CDR3 has 15 amino acids. V was clipped by 5 bases and J by 7 bases; unmatched bases: 8. CDR3 sequence: CASSTTRDRVEKLFF. In DNA, the CDR3 is TGTGCCAGCAGTACGACCCGGGACAGGGTTGAAAAACTGTTTTTT.

This chain connects TRBV7-9 to TRBJ2-1; a possible D gene is TRBD1 (6 bases). The CDR3 is 15 amino acids. Germline V gives CDR1 SEHNR, CDR2 FQNEAQ (reference sequence). With 2 bases removed from V and 4 bases from J, the gap between germline ends came to 12 bases. The CDR3 nucleotides are TGTGCCAGCAGCTTACATCGGACAGATTACAATGAGCAGTTCTTC. It specifies CASSLHRTDYNEQFF.

CDR3 protein: CASSPWTSEYTDTQYF. DNA of the CDR3: TGTGCCAGTAGTCCCTGGACTAGCGAATACACAGATACGCAGTATTTT. The chain links TRBV19 to TRBJ2-3, with TRBD2 identical over 9 bases. This CDR3 has 16 residues. The J segment lost 2 bases and the V segment lost 5 bases, leaving 8 bases of the junction unmatched. Germline V lookup: CDR1 LNHDA, CDR2 SQIVND (reference sequence).

V and J are TRBV5-4 and TRBJ1-2; D unclear. Germline V gives CDR1 SGHNT, CDR2 YYREEE (reference sequence). V lost 3 bases and J lost 3, with 18 bases in between. This CDR3 has 16 residues. Here the CDR3 reads CASSYSAAGGHYGYTF. The CDR3 DNA follows: TGTGCCAGCAGCTATAGCGCGGCCGGAGGGCACTATGGCTACACCTTC.

V gene TRBV9 combines with J gene TRBJ1-1; D remains ambiguous. This CDR3 comprises 16 residues. Trimming took off 4 bases at V and 1 base at J, with 17 bases between the two ends. Per the germline V gene, CDR1 is SGDLS and CDR2 is YYNGEE. The CDR3 region is CASSSSTGAGNTEAFF. The DNA for the CDR3 is TGTGCCAGCAGCAGTTCCACCGGAGCCGGGAACACTGAAGCTTTCTTT.

The chain carries TRBV19 and TRBJ2-2; D perhaps matches TRBD1 (7 bases). The germline V and J ends were trimmed by 5 bases and 2 bases, with 9 bases remaining between them. The germline CDR1 and CDR2 sequences are LNHDA and SQIVND (reference sequence). The CDR3 has 14 amino acids. CDR3 bases: TGTGCCAGTAGTCAGGGGGGTAACACCGGGGAGCTGTTTTTT. The encoded protein is CASSQGGNTGELFF.

CDR3: CASSSGHGTEAFF. For the CDR3, the DNA is TGTGCCAGCAGCTCCGGACATGGTACTGAAGCTTTCTTT. The chain uses TRBV13 and TRBJ1-1; possibly TRBD1 for D (5 bases). The ends were cut back, 4 bases at V and 5 bases at J, with 11 bases in the middle. CDR1 and CDR2 (germline): PRHDT, FYEKMQ (reference sequence). The CDR3 runs to 13 residues.

The chain is built from TRBV10-1 and TRBJ1-5; a weak D match, TRBD1 (5 bases). Germline-derived CDR1 and CDR2 are WNHNN and SYGVQD (reference sequence). V lost 6 bases and J 2 bases, leaving 17 bases between the germline ends. The CDR3 runs 16 residues. The CDR3, as DNA: TGCGCCAGCAGGGAACCACAGGTAAATGGCAATCAGCCCCAGCATTTT. Residues: CASREPQVNGNQPQHF.

About this clone: Other DNA sequences in the sample encode the same CDR3. The rearrangement links TRBV19 to TRBJ1-6; 8 bases line up with TRBD1. Germline trimming cut 3 bases from V and 13 bases from J; bases unmatched to any gene: 14. This CDR3 contains 16 residues. CDR1 is LNHDA and CDR2 is SQIVND in the germline V gene (reference sequence). CDR3 coding DNA: TGTGCCAGTAGTATGATAGGGGGGGACAGGCGTTCGCCCCTCCACTTT. Its protein is CASSMIGGDRRSPLHF.

This clone was recorded only once. This chain uses TRBV6-1 with TRBJ1-6; D unresolved. The CDR3 is 13 amino acids. The V end lost 6 bases, the J end lost 8 bases, and 11 bases lay between the germline ends. In germline, CDR1 is MNHNS, CDR2 SASEGT. Written as DNA, the CDR3 is TGTGCCAGCAGGGAAATAAGCGATTCACCCCTCCACTTT. This gives the protein CASREISDSPLHF.

This chain connects TRBV11-2 to TRBJ2-7; D possibly corresponds to TRBD2 (6 bases). The germline V gene has CDR1 SGHAT and CDR2 FQNNGV. The V end was cut by 0 bases, the J end by 2 bases, with 11 bases between. This CDR3 contains 15 residues. CDR3 DNA: TGTGCCAGCAGCTTAGATCAGGGACTGGCCTACGAGCAGTACTTC. It encodes CASSLDQGLAYEQYF.

The chain combines TRBV2 with TRBJ2-1; TRBD2 agrees at 8 bases. CDR1 and CDR2 (germline): SNHLY, FYNNEI. The CDR3 has 13 amino acids. Trimming took 3 bases from V and 8 from J; bases not matched to a gene: 3. The CDR3 loop reads CASSDLAGYEQFF. The CDR3 DNA reads as TGTGCCAGCAGTGATCTAGCGGGCTATGAGCAGTTCTTC.

This sequence joins TRBV11-2 and TRBJ2-1; D unclear. V lost 5 bases, J lost 7 bases, and 18 bases lay in between. Germline-derived CDR1 and CDR2 are SGHAT and FQNNGV. The CDR3 extends over 15 amino acids. CDR3 coding DNA: TGTGCCAGCAGCCTAAGCCCCTCCTCCGAGAATGAGCAGTTCTTC. It encodes CASSLSPSSENEQFF.

The chain has TRBV27 and TRBJ1-6; 10 bases match TRBD1. CDR3 length: 13 amino acids. V lost 4 bases to trimming and J lost 9 bases; unmatched junction nucleotides: 0. Germline V gene data show CDR1 as MNHEY and CDR2 as SMNVEV (reference sequence). The CDR3 spells CASSWDRGSPLHF. The CDR3, as DNA: TGTGCCAGCAGTTGGGACAGGGGTTCACCCCTCCACTTT.

This sequence joins TRBV27 and TRBJ2-7, with D perhaps matching TRBD1 (5 bases). With 10 bases removed from V and 4 bases from J, the gap between germline ends came to 11 bases. The length of the CDR3 is 11 residues. The V gene's germline CDR1 is MNHEY and CDR2 SMNVEV (reference sequence). The CDR3: CATDREYEQYV. The CDR3 DNA is TGTGCCACCGACAGAGAATACGAGCAGTACGTC.

This sequence joins TRBV11-2 and TRBJ1-3; D remains ambiguous. Trimming cost V 5 bases and J 8 bases, with 16 bases left between them. CDR3 length: 14 residues. Germline loops: CDR1 SGHAT, CDR2 FQNNGV. CDR3 loop: CASSRQAGLDTIYF. Written as DNA, the CDR3 is TGTGCCAGCAGCCGACAAGCCGGTTTGGACACCATATATTTT.

In its sample, this clone was seen once. The V gene is TRBV4-2, the J gene TRBJ1-2; TRBD1 is a possible D gene (6 bases). Germline CDR1 LGHNA, CDR2 YNFKEQ. There are 14 residues in the CDR3. Trimming shortened V by 1 base and J by 7 bases, and 13 bases separated the two germline ends. The CDR3 coding sequence is TGTGCCAGCAGCCAAGCCGGGACAAAAGTTGGCTACACCTTC. It specifies CASSQAGTKVGYTF.